This entry features one TCR beta chain sequence. No antigen is known for it. The CDR3 contains 14 residues. Germline CDR1 SNHLY, CDR2 FYNNEI. Using MiXCR, TCRdb re-called clones from the PCR reads. The sample contains 30,000 to 35,000 clones, approximately 15% of which appear only once. The data originate from a study of metastatic and nonmetastatic thyroid tumors. About the research overall: Repertoires from blood and tumor or nodule tissue of malignant and benign thyroid patients were compared. Notes on the study in general: TCR beta diversity was reportedly significantly higher in malignant thyroid tumors than benign nodules, in blood and tumor.

Among the patients, none had received any treatment before thyroid surgery. The genes are TRBV2 and TRBJ1-2; D gene uncertain. The TCR sequence derives from a male donor with papillary thyroid cancer or a benign thyroid nodule (not recorded which). Some clones in this sample may be carry-over from other donors' samples. Sequencing used blood. The CDR3 sequence is CASQSPHVRYGYTF. The CDR3 nucleotides are TGTGCGAGCCAAAGCCCACACGTCAGATATGGCTACACCTTC.